This T cell receptor (beta chain) was identified in a study of blood T cell repertoires in COVID-19. Overall study: Some COVID-19 samples were acute and others convalescent; all came from the United States, Italy and Spain.

The germline gives CDR1 SGHAT, CDR2 FQNNGV. This CDR3 region has 14 residues. Between the trimmed V and J ends, which lost 4 bases and 4 bases, there was a span of 10 bases. The table came from immunoSEQ multiplex PCR; TCRdb's copy has only in-frame clones and leaves some out. The sample records about 300,000 clones, around 86% being singletons. The chain links TRBV11-2 to TRBJ2-2; a weak D match, TRBD1 (5 bases). Specimen: peripheral blood. The clonotype comes from a woman aged 45-59 years with acute or convalescent COVID-19. CDR3 in DNA: TGTGCCAGCAGCTCCCGACAGACCACCGGGGAGCTGTTTTTT. It translates to CASSSRQTTGELFF.